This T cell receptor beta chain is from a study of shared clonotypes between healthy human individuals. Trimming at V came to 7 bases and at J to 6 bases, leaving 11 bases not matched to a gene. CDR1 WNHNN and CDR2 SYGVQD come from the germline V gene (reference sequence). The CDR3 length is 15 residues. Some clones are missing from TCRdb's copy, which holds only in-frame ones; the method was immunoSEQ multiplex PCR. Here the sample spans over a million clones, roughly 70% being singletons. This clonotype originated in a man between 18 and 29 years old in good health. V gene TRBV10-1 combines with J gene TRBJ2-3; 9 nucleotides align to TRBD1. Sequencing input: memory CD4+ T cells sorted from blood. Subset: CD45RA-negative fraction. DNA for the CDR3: TGCGCCAGCATGTCCGGGACAGGGTTCACGGATACGCAGTATTTT. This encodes CASMSGTGFTDTQYF.